This T cell receptor (beta chain) was identified in a study of blood T cell repertoires in COVID-19. The CDR3 has 15 amino acids. The V gene end was trimmed by 4 bases and the J gene end by 5 bases; junction bases not matched to a gene: 9. The V gene's germline CDR1 is SGHDT and CDR2 YYEEEE. Clones were sequenced by immunoSEQ multiplex PCR, and TCRdb holds only the in-frame ones, with some missing. The sample includes 250,000 to 350,000 clones, approximately 90% of them seen just once. Sequenced sample: peripheral blood. The sequence came from a woman aged 60 to 75 with acute or convalescent COVID-19. V gene TRBV5-6 combines with J gene TRBJ1-2; 9 nucleotides agree with TRBD1. CDR3: CASSISGTGRYGYTF. The CDR3 DNA reads TGTGCCAGCAGCATCTCCGGGACAGGGAGGTATGGCTACACCTTC. The whole variable domain, remainder taken from reference TRBV5-6 and TRBJ1-2, is DAGVTQSPTHLIKTRGQQVTLRCSPKSGHDTVSWYQQALGQGPQFIFQYYEEEERQRGNFPDRFSGHQFPNYSSELNVNALLLGDSALYLCASSISGTGRYGYTFGSGTRLTVV.